This T cell receptor beta chain appears in the sequencing data of a study of glioma-infiltrating T cells after dendritic cell vaccination. The wider study: Samples are from glioblastoma patients in Phase I and II dendritic cell vaccine trials. At biweekly intervals, patients got three intradermal dendritic cell vaccine injections.

This clone was counted a few times. Trimming removed 5 bases from V and 8 bases from J, with 10 bases in between. This CDR3 has 12 amino acids. CDR1 is SGHVS and CDR2 is FQNEAQ in the germline V gene. Amplification used 60 V beta primers and 13 J beta primers. Using immunoSEQ multiplex PCR, the repertoire was profiled, and TCRdb retains in-frame clones only, with some absent. The sample lists 90,000 to 140,000 clones; 90% were seen once. Time point in this sample: after dendritic cell vaccination, including at tumor progression/relapse. The V gene is TRBV7-8, the J gene TRBJ2-1; D remains unclear. The specimen comprised blood, sampled after dendritic cell vaccination. The TCR originated in a human donor with glioblastoma. CDR3 in DNA: TGTGCCAGCAGCCCGAATCGGGATGAGCAGTTCTTC. It codes for CASSPNRDEQFF.